One and the same sample provided the 27 T cell receptor beta chains below, sequenced in a study of T cells in Graves' hyperthyroidism and ophthalmopathy. RNA transcripts served as the template for amplifying TCR beta CDR3 regions. First-round RT-PCR of the TCR CDR3 relied on the HTBI primer set. TCRdb reprocessed the multiplex PCR reads via MiXCR and lists one record per CDR3 protein. Altogether fewer than 800,000 distinct CDR3 sequences are present, about a sixth being singletons, with the ten largest covering about 8.4%. Sequenced: blood. The receptors here all came from a man aged 18 to 29 with Graves' hyperthyroidism.

The chain recombines TRBV12-3 or TRBV12-4 with TRBJ2-2; D is possibly TRBD2 (5 bases). CDR3 size: 18 residues. V was clipped by 3 bases and J by 2 bases, with 19 bases between them. The CDR3 sequence is CASSLRPSSGYNTGELFF. Here the CDR3 DNA reads TGTGCCAGCAGTTTGCGGCCCTCCAGCGGATATAACACCGGGGAGCTGTTTTTT.

The chain carries TRBV28 and TRBJ2-5; D perhaps matches TRBD2 (7 bases). CDR1 MDHEN and CDR2 SYDVKM come from the germline V gene. The V gene lost 6 bases and the J gene lost 2 bases, with 13 bases spanning the gap. The CDR3 covers 14 residues. The CDR3 loop reads CASRGGGTQETQYF. The CDR3 DNA reads as TGTGCCAGCAGGGGGGGGGGCACACAAGAGACCCAGTACTTC.

The J gene is TRBJ2-1, the V gene TRBV6-9; 8 positions match TRBD2. J lost 4 bases, V lost 3 bases, and 8 bases had no gene match. The V gene's germline CDR1 is MNHGY and CDR2 SVAAGI. CDR3 length: 16 amino acids. In DNA form, the CDR3 reads TGTGCCAGCAGTTACTCCAAGCGGGAGTTATACAATGAGCAGTTCTTC. Amino acids: CASSYSKRELYNEQFF.

V gene TRBV15 combines with J gene TRBJ1-4, with 8 nucleotides matching TRBD1. This CDR3 is 16 amino acids long. The junction had 12 bases not matched to a gene; V was cut back by 4 bases and J by 8 bases. CDR1 and CDR2 from the germline V gene are LNHNV and YYDKDF (reference sequence). The CDR3 region is CATSTMRRTGTEKLFF. CDR3 DNA sequence: TGTGCCACCAGCACTATGAGGCGGACAGGGACCGAAAAACTGTTTTTT.

The V gene is TRBV4-3, the J gene TRBJ2-3, with D perhaps given as TRBD1 or TRBD2 (7 bases each). This CDR3 has 15 residues. In germline, CDR1 is LGHNA, CDR2 YSLEER. The V gene lost 4 bases and the J gene lost 1 base, with 12 bases spanning the gap. CDR3 region: CASSPGGDGTDTQYF. The CDR3 region has the DNA TGCGCCAGCAGCCCAGGGGGGGATGGCACAGATACGCAGTATTTT.

This chain links TRBV19 with TRBJ2-3; 7 nucleotides match TRBD2. Looked up from germline, CDR1 is LNHDA and CDR2 is SQIVND (reference sequence). This CDR3 comprises 15 residues. After removal of 3 bases from V and 0 bases from J, the junction contained 3 bases not matched to a gene. The CDR3 spells CASSMEAGSTDTQYF. The CDR3 nucleotides are TGTGCCAGTAGTATGGAAGCGGGAAGCACAGATACGCAGTATTTT.

This clonotype has just a few counts. The rearrangement links TRBV19 to TRBJ2-3; D is unclear. V lost 1 base and J 2 bases, leaving 7 bases between the germline ends. The length of the CDR3 is 14 residues. CDR1 LNHDA and CDR2 SQIVND come from the germline V gene (reference sequence). CDR3 nucleotides: TGTGCCAGTAGTATAGTGGCCAACACAGATACGCAGTATTTT. It yields the protein CASSIVANTDTQYF.

V usage is TRBV15 and J usage is TRBJ1-6, with D hard to call. V was cut by 5 bases and J by 0 bases, with 8 bases left in between. Germline CDR1 and CDR2: LNHNV and YYDKDF (reference sequence). This CDR3 has 15 residues. CDR3 sequence: CATSSRSSYNSPLHF. CDR3 in DNA: TGTGCCACCAGCTCGAGGAGCTCCTATAATTCACCCCTCCACTTT.

This clonotype came up many times. This chain joins TRBV29-1 and TRBJ1-1; D ambiguous. The CDR3 has 12 amino acids. The germline CDR1 and CDR2 sequences are SQVTM and ANQGSEA. Trimming stripped 6 bases from V and 0 bases from J, with 8 bases between. CDR3 protein: CSVRHLNTEAFF. CDR3 DNA: TGCAGCGTCCGACACCTGAACACTGAAGCTTTCTTT.

This clonotype came up many times. The chain uses TRBV10-3 and TRBJ2-7; D gene unclear. V lost 6 bases and J 7 bases, leaving 13 bases between the germline ends. The CDR3 covers 12 residues. Per the germline V gene, CDR1 is ENHRY and CDR2 is SYGVKD. The CDR3 loop reads CAISPRLGEQYF. DNA for the CDR3: TGTGCCATCAGCCCCCGTCTGGGGGAGCAGTACTTC.

This clonotype showed up many times. The CDR3 protein is CSARAPGGADDTQYF. The CDR3 bases are TGCAGTGCTAGAGCTCCCGGGGGAGCAGATGATACGCAGTATTTT. The chain combines TRBV20-1 with TRBJ2-3, with TRBD2 as a possible D gene (6 bases). The CDR3 is made up of 15 amino acids. The ends were cut back, 1 base at V and 6 bases at J, with 17 bases in the middle. Germline V gene data show CDR1 as DFQATT and CDR2 as SNEGSKA (reference sequence).

The CDR3 loop is CASSQDWTRGANVLTF. Written as DNA, the CDR3 is TGTGCCAGCAGCCAAGATTGGACTCGTGGGGCCAACGTCCTGACTTTC. The rearrangement joins TRBV14 to TRBJ2-6, with D possibly matching TRBD2 (5 bases). Germline CDR1 reads SGHDN; CDR2 reads FVKESK. V shed 0 bases and J shed 3 bases, with 9 bases lying between them. This CDR3 has 16 amino acids.

This rearrangement joins TRBV20-1 to TRBJ1-6; no firm D call. V shed 6 bases and J shed 0 bases, with 12 bases lying between them. CDR3 size: 15 residues. Germline CDR1 DFQATT, CDR2 SNEGSKA (reference sequence). The CDR3 sequence is CSAKGRSSYNSPLHF. The CDR3 DNA reads as TGCAGTGCCAAAGGACGGAGCTCCTATAATTCACCCCTCCACTTT.

This clonotype was seen a few times. The chain combines TRBV9 with TRBJ2-1; TRBD1 is a possible D gene (6 bases). Germline CDR1 SGDLS, CDR2 YYNGEE. The CDR3 covers 15 residues. V shed 0 bases and J shed 8 bases, with 15 bases lying between them. CDR3 nucleotide sequence: TGTGCCAGCAGCGTAGTGGCAGGGGTAAATTATGAGCAGTTCTTC. Translated: CASSVVAGVNYEQFF.

The V and J genes are TRBV7-2 and TRBJ2-7; TRBD1 agrees at 9 bases. The J call is in doubt because the DNA end fits TRBJ2-1 better. The CDR3 runs to 12 residues. Germline V gene sequence: CDR1 SGHTA, CDR2 FQGNSA. This CDR3 is CASSRDRDEQFF. Here the CDR3 DNA reads TGTGCCAGCAGCAGGGACAGGGACGAGCAGTTCTTC.

At least ten counts were recorded for this clonotype. The genes are TRBV2 and TRBJ2-7; TRBD1 matches at 8 bases. The CDR3 is 13 amino acids. After removal of 6 bases from V and 3 bases from J, the junction contained 4 bases not matched to a gene. Germline assignment: CDR1 SNHLY and CDR2 FYNNEI. The CDR3 is CASRGQERYEQYF. The DNA of the CDR3 is TGTGCCAGCAGGGGACAGGAGCGCTACGAGCAGTACTTC.

This clonotype has ten or more counts. The chain is built from TRBV12-3 or TRBV12-4 and TRBJ2-1; D remains ambiguous. Trimming stripped 2 bases from V and 7 bases from J, with 12 bases between. This CDR3 spans 14 amino acids. The CDR3 DNA is TGTGCCAGCAGTTTAAGGGTTGGGCTTAATGAGCAGTTCTTC. Residues: CASSLRVGLNEQFF.

This clonotype has a count of ten or more. The chain combines TRBV12-3 or TRBV12-4 with TRBJ1-5; TRBD1 is a possible D gene (6 bases). V was cut by 5 bases and J by 7 bases, with 15 bases left in between. CDR3 length: 14 residues. CDR3 nucleotides: TGTGCCAGCAGTGTACAGGGAGGGGTACAGCCCCAGCATTTT. Protein product: CASSVQGGVQPQHF.

This clonotype was seen many times. The chain joins TRBV2 to TRBJ1-2; D uncertain. The CDR3 has 14 residues. Trimming stripped 6 bases from V and 2 bases from J, with 13 bases between. The germline V gene encodes CDR1 SNHLY and CDR2 FYNNEI. The CDR3 sequence: CASRHRSGNYGYTF. CDR3 coding DNA: TGTGCCAGCAGACATAGGTCGGGAAACTATGGCTACACCTTC.

In its sample, this clonotype was seen many times. The chain uses TRBV18 and TRBJ2-5; tentative D call: TRBD1 (5 bases). The germline V and J ends were trimmed by 2 bases and 5 bases, with 12 bases remaining between them. The germline gives CDR1 KGHSH, CDR2 LQKENI. This CDR3 comprises 14 residues. The CDR3 coding sequence is TGTGCCAGCTCACCAAGGTCAGGGTCGGAGACCCAGTACTTC. Amino acids: CASSPRSGSETQYF.

This sequence joins TRBV19 and TRBJ1-5; D not certain. Between the trimmed V and J ends, which lost 5 bases and 5 bases, there was a span of 10 bases. Germline V gene lookup returns CDR1 LNHDA and CDR2 SQIVND (reference sequence). The CDR3 has 13 amino acids. The DNA for the CDR3 is TGTGCCAGTAGTGGCTGGGATGATCAGCCCCAGCATTTT. It translates to CASSGWDDQPQHF.

This chain uses TRBV11-3 with TRBJ2-2; tentative D call: TRBD1 (5 bases). The CDR3 consists of 16 residues. Trimming took 0 bases from V and 4 from J, leaving 12 bases between them. Germline assignment: CDR1 SGHNT and CDR2 YENEEA. This CDR3 reads CASSLDFREGTGELFF. The CDR3 bases are TGTGCCAGCAGCTTAGATTTCAGGGAAGGCACCGGGGAGCTGTTTTTT.

This clonotype was counted many times. The rearrangement links TRBV7-2 to TRBJ2-5; a weak D match, TRBD2 (6 bases). The CDR3 is 16 residues long. V was pared by 2 bases and J by 4 bases, with 17 bases between. Germline CDR1 and CDR2: SGHTA and FQGNSA. CDR3 sequence: CASSLSGGKLVETQYF. As DNA, the CDR3 is TGTGCCAGCAGCTTAAGTGGGGGGAAGTTGGTAGAGACCCAGTACTTC.

This clonotype has at least ten counts. This chain connects TRBV29-1 to TRBJ2-1, with 8 bases matching TRBD2. The length of the CDR3 is 15 residues. The V gene end was trimmed by 7 bases and the J gene end by 0 bases; junction bases not matched to a gene: 8. Per the germline V gene, CDR1 is SQVTM and CDR2 is ANQGSEA. CDR3 in DNA: TGCAGCGCCTCGACTAGCGCGAGCTCCTACAATGAGCAGTTCTTC. Translating it yields CSASTSASSYNEQFF.

This clonotype was recorded many times. The rearrangement uses TRBV7-8 and TRBJ2-7; D might be TRBD2 (6 bases). V shed 5 bases and J shed 7 bases, with 12 bases lying between them. CDR3 length: 12 residues. Germline CDR1 is SGHVS and CDR2 is FQNEAQ. The CDR3, as DNA: TGTGCCAGCAGCCCCGGGAGTCTGGAGCAGTACTTC. Translated, it gives CASSPGSLEQYF.

There are many counts of this clonotype. The CDR3 sequence: CASSQERTGTQYF. The CDR3 DNA reads TGTGCCAGCAGCCAAGAGCGGACCGGGACGCAGTATTTT. V is TRBV3-1 and J is TRBJ2-3; D is ambiguous. This CDR3 is 13 amino acids long. Germline lookup yields CDR1 LGHDT and CDR2 YNNKEL (reference sequence). V dropped 0 bases and J dropped 9 bases, with 10 bases sitting between them.

The chain links TRBV27 to TRBJ2-7; TRBD2 matches at 8 bases. The CDR3 runs to 14 residues. Germline values: CDR1 MNHEY, CDR2 SMNVEV (reference sequence). Trimming at V came to 11 bases and at J to 6 bases, leaving 15 bases not matched to a gene. CDR3: CASLGGAGATEQYF. The CDR3 DNA reads as TGTGCCTCCTTAGGGGGAGCGGGAGCGACCGAGCAGTACTTC.